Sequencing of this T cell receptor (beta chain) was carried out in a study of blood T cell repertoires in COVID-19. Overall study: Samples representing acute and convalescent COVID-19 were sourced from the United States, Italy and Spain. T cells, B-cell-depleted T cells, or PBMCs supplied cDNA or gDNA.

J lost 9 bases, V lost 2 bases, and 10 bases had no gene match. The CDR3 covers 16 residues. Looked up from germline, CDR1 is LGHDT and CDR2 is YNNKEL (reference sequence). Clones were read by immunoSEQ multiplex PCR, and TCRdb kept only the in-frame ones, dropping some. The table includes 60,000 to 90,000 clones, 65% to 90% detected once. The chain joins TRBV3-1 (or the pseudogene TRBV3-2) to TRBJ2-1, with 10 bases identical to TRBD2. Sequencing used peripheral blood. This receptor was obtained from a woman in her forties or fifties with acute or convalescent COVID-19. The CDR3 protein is CASSQPTGTSVTEQFF. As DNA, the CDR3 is TGTGCCAGCAGCCAACCGACCGGGACTAGCGTTACTGAGCAGTTCTTC.